One and the same sample provided the 3 T cell receptor beta chains below, sequenced in a study of shared clonotypes between healthy human individuals. Repertoires were generated with immunoSEQ multiplex PCR, while TCRdb's copy carries only in-frame clones and drops some. The data contain 1.5 million to 2.5 million clones, just under 95% of them singletons. Naive CD8 cells were CD45RO-negative, positively selected for CCR7, excluding terminally differentiated effector memory CD45RA+ cells. Sequencing used naive CD8+ T cells sorted from blood. All receptors come from a man between 18 and 29 years old in good health.

This clone was detected once. V usage is TRBV4-1 and J usage is TRBJ1-2, with D unresolved. The V and J ends lost 1 base and 3 bases respectively, with 15 bases between them. Germline assignment: CDR1 MGHRA and CDR2 YSYEKL. The CDR3 sequence is 16 residues long. In DNA form, the CDR3 reads TGCGCCAGCAGCCAAGCCTTGAGGTTTCCGGACTATGGCTACACCTTC. Amino acid sequence: CASSQALRFPDYGYTF.

The CDR3 is CASSIIRDGAYEQYF. Here the CDR3 DNA reads TGTGCCAGCAGCATAATCCGGGACGGTGCCTACGAGCAGTACTTC. V is TRBV7-6 and J is TRBJ2-7; D may be TRBD1 or TRBD2 (5 bases each). V shed 5 bases and J shed 2 bases, with 16 bases lying between them. The CDR3 length is 15 residues. From germline, CDR1 is SGHVS and CDR2 FNYEAQ.

This clone appeared a single time. The chain joins TRBV9 to TRBJ2-7; D possibly corresponds to TRBD1 (7 bases). The CDR3 totals 14 residues. V was trimmed by 2 bases and J by 2 bases, leaving 11 bases between them. Germline assignment: CDR1 SGDLS and CDR2 YYNGEE. The CDR3 spells CASSVAGQPYEQYF. Here the CDR3 DNA reads TGTGCCAGCAGCGTTGCGGGACAGCCCTACGAGCAGTACTTC.